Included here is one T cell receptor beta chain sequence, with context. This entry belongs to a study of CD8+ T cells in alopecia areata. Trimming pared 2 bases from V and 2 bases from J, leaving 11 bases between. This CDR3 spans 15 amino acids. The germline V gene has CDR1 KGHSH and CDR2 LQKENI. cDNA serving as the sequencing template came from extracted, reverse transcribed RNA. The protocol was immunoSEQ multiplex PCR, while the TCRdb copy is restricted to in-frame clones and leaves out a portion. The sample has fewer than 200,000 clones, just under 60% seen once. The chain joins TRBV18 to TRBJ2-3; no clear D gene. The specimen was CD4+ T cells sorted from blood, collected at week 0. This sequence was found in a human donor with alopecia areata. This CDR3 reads CASSPYEPLTDTQYF. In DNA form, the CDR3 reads TGTGCCAGCTCACCATACGAACCCCTCACAGATACGCAGTATTTT. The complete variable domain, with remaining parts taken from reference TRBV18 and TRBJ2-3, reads NAGVMQNPRHLVRRRGQEARLRCSPMKGHSHVYWYRQLPEEGLKFMVYLQKENIIDESGMPKERFSAEFPKEGPSILRIQQVVRGDSAAYFCASSPYEPLTDTQYFGPGTRLTVL.